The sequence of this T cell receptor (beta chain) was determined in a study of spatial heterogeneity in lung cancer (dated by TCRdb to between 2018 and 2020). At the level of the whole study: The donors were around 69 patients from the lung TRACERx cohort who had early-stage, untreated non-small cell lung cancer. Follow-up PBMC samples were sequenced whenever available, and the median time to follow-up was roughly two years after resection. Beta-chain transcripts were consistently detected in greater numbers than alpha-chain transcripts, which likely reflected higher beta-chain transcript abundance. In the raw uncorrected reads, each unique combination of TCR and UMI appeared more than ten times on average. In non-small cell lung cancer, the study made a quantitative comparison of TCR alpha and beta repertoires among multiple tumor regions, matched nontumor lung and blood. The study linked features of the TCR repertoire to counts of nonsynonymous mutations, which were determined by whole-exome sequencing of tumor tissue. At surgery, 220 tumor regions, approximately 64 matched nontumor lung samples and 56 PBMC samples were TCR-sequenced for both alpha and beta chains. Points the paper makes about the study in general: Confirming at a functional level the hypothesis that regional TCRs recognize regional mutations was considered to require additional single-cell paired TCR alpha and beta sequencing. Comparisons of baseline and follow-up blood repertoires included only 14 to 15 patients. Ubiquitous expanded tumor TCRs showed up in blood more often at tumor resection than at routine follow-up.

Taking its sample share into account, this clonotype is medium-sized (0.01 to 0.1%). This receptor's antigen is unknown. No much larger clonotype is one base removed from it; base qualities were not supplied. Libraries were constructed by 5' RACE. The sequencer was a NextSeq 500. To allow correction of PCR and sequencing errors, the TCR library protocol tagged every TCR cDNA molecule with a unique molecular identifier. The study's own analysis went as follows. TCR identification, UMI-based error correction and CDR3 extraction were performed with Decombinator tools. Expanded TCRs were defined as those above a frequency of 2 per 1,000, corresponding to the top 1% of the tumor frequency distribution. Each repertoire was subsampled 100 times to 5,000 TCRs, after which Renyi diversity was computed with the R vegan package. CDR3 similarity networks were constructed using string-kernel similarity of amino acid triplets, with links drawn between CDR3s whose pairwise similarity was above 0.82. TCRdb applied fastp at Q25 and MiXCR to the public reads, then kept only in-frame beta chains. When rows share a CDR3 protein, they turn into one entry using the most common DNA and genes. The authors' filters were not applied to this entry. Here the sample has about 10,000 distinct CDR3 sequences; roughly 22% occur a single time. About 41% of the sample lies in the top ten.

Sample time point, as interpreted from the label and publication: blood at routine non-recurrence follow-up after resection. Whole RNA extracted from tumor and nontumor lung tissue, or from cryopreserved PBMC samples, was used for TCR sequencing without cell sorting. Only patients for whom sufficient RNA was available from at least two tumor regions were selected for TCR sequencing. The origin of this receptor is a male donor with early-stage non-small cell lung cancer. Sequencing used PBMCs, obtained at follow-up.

The base sequence is TGTGCCAGTAGTATGGATGGTCAAGCCTACCCTGGCGATGGCTACACCTTC. Its protein is CASSMDGQAYPGDGYTF. The receptor chain draws on TRBV19 and TRBJ1-2; no D gene call is confident. V loses 3 bases of germline sequence and J loses 6 bases, and the interval between the two ends is 23 bases. Inclusive of the bounding cysteine and phenylalanine, the CDR3 is 17 residues long. The read is trimmed to its CDR3 DNA, 51 bases read in frame from base 1. CDR1 and CDR2 are drawn from the germline V gene (reference sequence): LNHDA, SQIVND.